The 31 T cell receptor beta chains below all came from one sample that was sequenced in a study of OX40 agonist ivuxolimab in advanced cancers. TCRdb keeps only in-frame clones here, not all; method: immunoSEQ multiplex PCR. The table shows more than 45,000 clones, with 75% to 90% occurring only once. This specimen consisted of CD4+ or CD8+ T cells sorted from blood, obtained in a trial of the OX40 agonist ivuxolimab. The receptors stem from an adult with an advanced solid tumor such as melanoma, head and neck, liver or kidney cancer.

This chain uses TRBV4-1 with TRBJ2-5; unclear D gene. The V gene's germline CDR1 is MGHRA and CDR2 YSYEKL. The CDR3 has 16 residues. V was trimmed by 1 base and J by 5 bases, leaving 17 bases between them. CDR3 nucleotide sequence: TGCGCCAGCAGCCAAGGGCAGGTTGGGGAAGGGGAGACCCAGTACTTC. Residues: CASSQGQVGEGETQYF.

The gene calls are TRBV6-5 and TRBJ1-1; a possible D gene is TRBD1 (6 bases). Deletions cut 2 bases from V and 6 bases from J, with 13 bases between. Germline loops: CDR1 MNHEY, CDR2 SVGAGI. This CDR3 contains 14 residues. CDR3 bases: TGTGCCAGCAGTTACGGACAGATAAAGTCTGAAGCTTTCTTT. This gives the protein CASSYGQIKSEAFF.

This sequence joins TRBV7-2 and TRBJ2-6; D tentatively reads TRBD1 or TRBD2 (6 bases each). With 6 bases removed from V and 5 bases from J, the gap between germline ends came to 17 bases. Germline V gene data show CDR1 as SGHTA and CDR2 as FQGNSA. This CDR3 spans 16 amino acids. This chain's CDR3 is CASSSGQLNRANVLTF. The CDR3 DNA sequence: TGTGCCAGCAGTAGCGGACAGCTTAACCGGGCCAACGTCCTGACTTTC.

The chain is built from TRBV6-1 and TRBJ2-1, with TRBD1 matching over 7 bases. This CDR3 has 12 amino acids. Per germline, CDR1 MNHNS and CDR2 SASEGT. With V trimmed by 5 bases and J by 8 bases, 3 bases remained unmatched. CDR3 nucleotide sequence: TGTGCCAGCAGTATGCAGGGGGATGAGCAGTTCTTC. Translation gives CASSMQGDEQFF.

This CDR3 is CASSLDRRTSLFF. The CDR3 nucleotides are TGTGCCAGCAGCTTAGATCGGAGGACTAGCTTATTCTTC. This chain joins TRBV11-3 and TRBJ2-1; 8 nucleotides align to TRBD2. The V segment lost 0 bases and the J segment 16 bases; nucleotides outside the gene matches: 8. Germline lookup yields CDR1 SGHNT and CDR2 YENEEA. The CDR3 covers 13 residues.

The chain joins TRBV11-2 to TRBJ2-5; no firm D call. V lost 1 base, J lost 4 bases, and 4 bases lay in between. The CDR3 is 12 residues long. Germline assignment: CDR1 SGHAT and CDR2 FQNNGV. CDR3 coding DNA: TGTGCCAGCAGCTTAGTAGGAGAGACCCAGTACTTC. Protein: CASSLVGETQYF.

The J gene is TRBJ2-5, the V gene TRBV12-5; TRBD2 is a possible D gene (5 bases). The CDR3 consists of 13 residues. The V and J ends lost 0 bases and 9 bases respectively, with 11 bases between them. Germline V CDR1 and CDR2: LGHNT, FRNRAP. The CDR3 nucleotides read TGTGCTAGTGGTTTGGTACACGCGGAGGCCCAGTACTTC. It codes for CASGLVHAEAQYF.

This chain connects TRBV10-3 to TRBJ1-6; tentative D call: TRBD1 (5 bases). Trimming shortened V by 2 bases and J by 7 bases, and 18 bases separated the two germline ends. The germline gives CDR1 ENHRY, CDR2 SYGVKD. This CDR3 spans 17 amino acids. CDR3 in DNA: TGTGCCATCAGTGAGCAGGACCCAGGGAGGTCCAATTCACCCCTCCACTTT. It codes for CAISEQDPGRSNSPLHF.

This rearrangement joins TRBV6-1 to TRBJ2-7; 10 bases are shared with TRBD1. The CDR3 length is 15 residues. After removal of 3 bases from V and 2 bases from J, the junction contained 4 bases not matched to a gene. Looked up from germline, CDR1 is MNHNS and CDR2 is SASEGT. Here the CDR3 DNA reads TGTGCCAGCAGTGAGGGGACAGGGGTGCCCTACGAGCAGTACTTC. Protein: CASSEGTGVPYEQYF.

The genes are TRBV5-1 and TRBJ1-3, with 7 bases lining up with TRBD1. V was pared by 3 bases and J by 0 bases, with 6 bases of the junction left unmatched. CDR1 is SGHRS and CDR2 is YFSETQ in the germline V gene. The CDR3 extends over 16 amino acids. CDR3 sequence: CASSSREGASGNTIYF. For the CDR3, the DNA is TGCGCCAGCAGCTCGCGAGAGGGGGCCTCTGGAAACACCATATATTTT.

The chain is built from TRBV11-1 and TRBJ2-7; D perhaps matches TRBD1 (6 bases). The germline V gene has CDR1 SGHAT and CDR2 FQDESV (reference sequence). Deletions cut 5 bases from V and 5 bases from J, with 10 bases between. The CDR3 is made up of 12 amino acids. The CDR3: CASSADRNEQYF. For the CDR3, the DNA is TGTGCCAGCAGCGCGGACAGAAACGAGCAGTACTTC.

The V and J genes are TRBV2 and TRBJ2-7; 7 bases map to TRBD2. Germline CDR1 SNHLY, CDR2 FYNNEI. The CDR3 has 15 amino acids. V trimming: 2 bases; J trimming: 0 bases; junction bases outside the gene matches: 4. CDR3 coding DNA: TGTGCCAGCAGTGAAACGGTAGCGGGCTCCTACGAGCAGTACTTC. Its protein product is CASSETVAGSYEQYF.

The chain is built from TRBV2 and TRBJ2-1, with D tentatively TRBD2 (6 bases). This CDR3 has 15 residues. Per germline, CDR1 SNHLY and CDR2 FYNNEI. With 2 bases removed from V and 4 bases from J, the gap between germline ends came to 12 bases. CDR3 sequence: CASSELAGPYNEQFF. The CDR3 DNA is TGTGCCAGCAGTGAACTTGCGGGGCCTTACAATGAGCAGTTCTTC.

This clone has only a few counts. The chain employs TRBV7-2 and TRBJ1-6; 7 nucleotides agree with TRBD1. Germline values: CDR1 SGHTA, CDR2 FQGNSA. This CDR3 spans 16 amino acids. Germline trimming cut 5 bases from V and 1 base from J; bases unmatched to any gene: 5. The CDR3 DNA sequence: TGTGCCAGCAGCCCGGACAGGCTTTCCTATAATTCACCCCTCCACTTT. This gives the protein CASSPDRLSYNSPLHF.

The V call is TRBV11-1, the J call TRBJ1-1; weak D call: TRBD1 (6 bases). The CDR3 sequence is 13 residues long. The germline gives CDR1 SGHAT, CDR2 FQDESV (reference sequence). V lost 5 bases, J lost 5 bases, and 12 bases lay in between. CDR3 sequence: CASSLERGTEAFF. DNA of the CDR3: TGTGCCAGCAGCCTAGAGAGGGGGACTGAAGCTTTCTTT.

The chain uses TRBV29-1 and TRBJ2-7, with 8 bases identical to TRBD1. The V and J ends lost 0 bases and 5 bases, in that order; junction bases with no gene match: 9. The CDR3 extends over 15 amino acids. Looked up from germline, CDR1 is SQVTM and CDR2 is ANQGSEA. The CDR3, as DNA: TGCAGCGTTGAAGATCCCCAGGGGGCTCCCCACGAGCAGTACTTC. Residues: CSVEDPQGAPHEQYF.

This chain links TRBV28 with TRBJ1-1; D is perhaps TRBD1 (5 bases). Trimming took off 5 bases at V and 9 bases at J, with 16 bases between the two ends. CDR3 length equals 13 residues. The V gene's germline CDR1 is MDHEN and CDR2 SYDVKM. CDR3 coding DNA: TGTGCCAGCAGTCCTAAGGCGGGGGAAAAAGCTTTCTTT. Amino acid sequence: CASSPKAGEKAFF.

This clone appeared a few times. The J gene is TRBJ1-1, the V gene TRBV19; D is uncertain. CDR3 size: 12 residues. Trimming removed 7 bases at V and 2 bases at J, with 8 bases between. In germline, CDR1 is LNHDA, CDR2 SQIVND (reference sequence). For the CDR3, the DNA is TGTGCCAGTATTGGGGTCAACACTGAAGCTTTCTTT. Amino acid sequence: CASIGVNTEAFF.

The chain couples TRBV11-1 to TRBJ2-5, with 9 bases that match TRBD2. This CDR3 has 17 residues. CDR1 and CDR2 from the germline V gene are SGHAT and FQDESV (reference sequence). V shed 5 bases and J 4 bases; nucleotides not matched to a gene: 14. The CDR3 DNA reads as TGTGCCAGCAGCCACTCCCCAGGGCCTAGCGGGGCAGAGACCCAGTACTTC. Residues: CASSHSPGPSGAETQYF.

The V call is TRBV5-1, the J call TRBJ2-7; weak D call: TRBD1 (5 bases). The V end lost 0 bases, the J end lost 5 bases, and 12 bases lay between the germline ends. There are 14 residues in the CDR3. The germline V gene has CDR1 SGHRS and CDR2 YFSETQ. The CDR3 DNA reads as TGCGCCAGCAGCTTGGGACAGCCCCCAAACGAGCAGTACTTC. Amino acid sequence: CASSLGQPPNEQYF.

As to this clone: Other DNA sequences in the same sample also yield this CDR3. J is TRBJ2-3 and V is TRBV29-1; 7 nucleotides match TRBD1. Trimming took 7 bases from V and 1 from J; bases not matched to a gene: 5. This CDR3 has 13 residues. From germline, CDR1 is SQVTM and CDR2 ANQGSEA. In nucleotides, the CDR3 is TGCAGCGCCCGACAGGGAGGCACAGATACGCAGTATTTT. It translates to CSARQGGTDTQYF.

The chain links TRBV23-1 to TRBJ1-4; 9 bases agree with TRBD1. TRBV23-1 is given ORF status, its function remaining uncertain. Trimming took 6 bases from V and 7 from J; bases not matched to a gene: 6. This CDR3 spans 14 amino acids. CDR3 DNA sequence: TGCGCCAGCAGGGACAGGGGACGGAGTGAAAAACTGTTTTTT. It translates to CASRDRGRSEKLFF.

V usage is TRBV5-6 and J usage is TRBJ2-1, with 7 nucleotides matching TRBD1. From germline, CDR1 is SGHDT and CDR2 YYEEEE. CDR3 length: 17 residues. The ends lost 0 bases at V and 4 bases at J; junction bases unmatched: 10. CDR3 region: CASSLVFRDSAYNEQFF. In DNA form, the CDR3 reads TGTGCCAGCAGCTTGGTCTTCCGGGACAGTGCTTACAATGAGCAGTTCTTC.

The J gene is TRBJ1-2, the V gene TRBV19; D may be TRBD1 (5 bases). The germline CDR1 and CDR2 sequences are LNHDA and SQIVND (reference sequence). There are 15 residues in the CDR3. Trimming cost V 4 bases and J 3 bases, with 15 bases left between them. The CDR3 DNA follows: TGTGCCAGTAGTAAAGGGACGGGCTATGACTATGGCTACACCTTC. It encodes CASSKGTGYDYGYTF. Variable domain in full (rest from reference TRBV19 and TRBJ1-2): DGGITQSPKYLFRKEGQNVTLSCEQNLNHDAMYWYRQDPGQGLRLIYYSQIVNDFQKGDIAEGYSVSREKKESFPLTVTSAQKNPTAFYLCASSKGTGYDYGYTFGSGTRLTVV.

The rearrangement joins TRBV5-1 to TRBJ2-2; 7 positions match TRBD2. Germline CDR1 reads SGHRS; CDR2 reads YFSETQ. V lost 3 bases and J lost 1; bases outside the gene matches: 3. This CDR3 has 15 residues. The DNA of the CDR3 is TGCGCCAGCAGCTCTCTAGCGGTGAACACCGGGGAGCTGTTTTTT. Its protein product is CASSSLAVNTGELFF.

V is TRBV6-1 and J is TRBJ1-6; tentatively, D is TRBD1 (6 bases). The V end was cut by 6 bases, the J end by 5 bases, with 11 bases between. Germline V gene data show CDR1 as MNHNS and CDR2 as SASEGT. The CDR3 contains 14 residues. CDR3 in amino acids: CASSPGHHNSPLHF. The CDR3 DNA is TGTGCCAGCAGCCCGGGACACCATAATTCACCCCTCCACTTT.

The chain couples TRBV9 to TRBJ2-2; tentatively, D is TRBD1 (5 bases). Trimming removed 0 bases from V and 4 bases from J, with 13 bases in between. Germline CDR1 SGDLS, CDR2 YYNGEE. The length of the CDR3 is 16 residues. The CDR3, as DNA: TGTGCCAGCAGCGTAGCAACAGGTCAGGGCACCGGGGAGCTGTTTTTT. Translation: CASSVATGQGTGELFF.

The chain is built from TRBV4-2 and TRBJ1-2; D remains unclear. Trimming took off 1 base at V and 8 bases at J, with 14 bases between the two ends. From germline, CDR1 is LGHNA and CDR2 YNFKEQ. CDR3 length equals 14 residues. Here the CDR3 DNA reads TGTGCCAGCAGCCAAGTTGGGAGAGGCGAGGGCTACACCTTC. Its translation is CASSQVGRGEGYTF.

The chain carries TRBV27 and TRBJ2-5, with TRBD2 identical over 10 bases. Germline loops: CDR1 MNHEY, CDR2 SMNVEV (reference sequence). This CDR3 has 16 amino acids. V lost 7 bases to trimming and J lost 5 bases; unmatched junction nucleotides: 13. DNA of the CDR3: TGTGCCAGCAAGGGGTCCAGCGGGGGGGCTGTGGAGACCCAGTACTTC. Protein: CASKGSSGGAVETQYF.

This clone was counted a few times. The rearrangement joins TRBV7-8 to TRBJ1-6; 9 positions agree with TRBD1. Germline CDR1 and CDR2: SGHVS and FQNEAQ. Trimming removed 3 bases from V and 17 bases from J; junction bases left unmatched: 11. The CDR3 has 14 amino acids. CDR3 sequence (DNA): TGTGCCAGCAGCTTGACACAGGGGGCCCGGAACTTCCACTTT. It translates to CASSLTQGARNFHF.

This sequence joins TRBV19 and TRBJ1-1; D perhaps matches TRBD1 (6 bases). Germline lookup yields CDR1 LNHDA and CDR2 SQIVND (reference sequence). This CDR3 is 16 amino acids long. V lost 5 bases, J lost 3 bases, and 19 bases lay in between. The CDR3 reads CASSSSPVGADTEAFF. CDR3 bases: TGTGCCAGTAGTTCATCCCCAGTGGGGGCGGACACTGAAGCTTTCTTT.